These 21 T cell receptor beta chains were all obtained from the same sample, sequenced in a study of cytotoxic CD8 clonotypes in ibrutinib-treated CLL. TCRdb keeps only in-frame clones here, not all; method: immunoSEQ multiplex PCR. The sample records roughly 150,000 clones, roughly three quarters being singletons. This specimen consisted of PBMCs, obtained after 24 months of ibrutinib treatment. These receptors were collected from a human donor with chronic lymphocytic leukemia.

This chain uses TRBV7-2 with TRBJ1-6, with D possibly being TRBD1 (5 bases). Trimming removed 5 bases at V and 2 bases at J, with 22 bases between. The V gene's germline CDR1 is SGHTA and CDR2 FQGNSA. The CDR3 spans 19 residues. The DNA for the CDR3 is TGTGCCAGCAGCCCCCGGGGAGTGTCGGGGACCCCCTATAATTCACCCCTCCACTTT. It is translated as CASSPRGVSGTPYNSPLHF.

V usage is TRBV7-9 and J usage is TRBJ1-2, with D perhaps TRBD1 (5 bases). Per germline, CDR1 SEHNR and CDR2 FQNEAQ (reference sequence). This CDR3 spans 15 amino acids. The ends were cut back, 1 base at V and 4 bases at J, with 13 bases in the middle. DNA of the CDR3: TGTGCCAGCAGCTTAGTGGCAGGGTTGGGCTATGGCTACACCTTC. Translating gives CASSLVAGLGYGYTF.

The V call is TRBV23-1, the J call TRBJ1-5; tentative D call: TRBD1 (6 bases). TRBV23-1 is annotated as an ORF whose role is uncertain. The V end was cut by 10 bases, the J end by 2 bases, with 12 bases between. The CDR3 totals 13 residues. The CDR3 is CAITQGGNQPQHF. Here the CDR3 DNA reads TGCGCCATCACACAGGGTGGCAATCAGCCCCAGCATTTT.

This chain joins TRBV5-1 and TRBJ2-3; D possibly matches TRBD1 or TRBD2 (5 bases each). The CDR3 contains 11 residues. Germline CDR1 reads SGHRS; CDR2 reads YFSETQ. V was shortened by 7 bases and J by 5 bases, with 8 bases between the two germline ends. CDR3 in DNA: TGCGCCAGCGGTGGGGGAGATACGCAGTATTTT. Amino acid sequence: CASGGGDTQYF.

In its sample, this clone was seen once. The chain links TRBV6-1 to TRBJ2-2; D is perhaps TRBD1 (5 bases). This CDR3 comprises 13 residues. Germline CDR1 MNHNS, CDR2 SASEGT. V shed 7 bases and J shed 7 bases, with 13 bases lying between them. The CDR3 reads CASIGQGGGELFF. As DNA, the CDR3 is TGTGCCAGCATTGGGCAGGGCGGCGGGGAGCTGTTTTTT.

This chain joins TRBV28 and TRBJ1-5; D remains ambiguous. CDR3 length equals 16 residues. V was shortened by 4 bases and J by 0 bases, with 13 bases between the two germline ends. CDR1 is MDHEN, CDR2 SYDVKM, per germline. CDR3 bases: TGTGCCAGCAGTTGGATGGTCCTCTATAGCAATCAGCCCCAGCATTTT. Amino acids: CASSWMVLYSNQPQHF.

The CDR3 coding sequence is TGTGCCAGCAGTTTAGCCTCTACAGGGTTGTACGAGCAGTACTTC. Translated, it gives CASSLASTGLYEQYF. The V and J genes are TRBV28 and TRBJ2-7, with TRBD1 as a possible D gene (6 bases). Looked up from germline, CDR1 is MDHEN and CDR2 is SYDVKM. V lost 2 bases and J lost 4, with 15 bases in between. This CDR3 has 15 amino acids.

This sequence joins TRBV2 and TRBJ2-7; 9 positions agree with TRBD2. The length of the CDR3 is 14 residues. After removal of 7 bases from V and 5 bases from J, the junction contained 9 bases not matched to a gene. CDR1 SNHLY and CDR2 FYNNEI come from the germline V gene. The CDR3 spells CASTGGLAGNEQYF. The CDR3 DNA sequence: TGTGCCAGCACCGGAGGGCTAGCGGGAAACGAGCAGTACTTC.

The chain uses TRBV5-8 and TRBJ2-5; D ambiguous. V was trimmed by 2 bases and J by 1 base, leaving 3 bases between them. This CDR3 comprises 12 residues. Looked up from germline, CDR1 is SGHTS and CDR2 is YDEGEE. As DNA, the CDR3 is TGTGCCAGCAGCTTAGGCCAAGAGACCCAGTACTTC. It codes for CASSLGQETQYF.

The V call is TRBV5-6, the J call TRBJ1-2, with D possibly matching TRBD1 (6 bases). Germline CDR1 SGHDT, CDR2 YYEEEE. The CDR3 is made up of 12 amino acids. Trimming removed 5 bases from V and 6 bases from J, with 11 bases in between. The CDR3 reads CASRTGGDGYTF. The CDR3 DNA sequence: TGTGCCAGCAGGACGGGGGGCGATGGCTACACCTTC.

This chain connects TRBV9 to TRBJ2-1, with 12 positions matching TRBD2. CDR3 size: 19 residues. CDR1 and CDR2 (germline): SGDLS, YYNGEE. The J segment lost 2 bases and the V segment lost 4 bases, leaving 13 bases of the junction unmatched. CDR3 protein: CASSPRLAGEWGPYNEQFF. CDR3 in DNA: TGTGCCAGCAGCCCCAGACTAGCGGGAGAATGGGGCCCCTACAATGAGCAGTTCTTC.

The CDR3 DNA reads as TGTGCCATCGGAGGGGGTTCGTATACGCAGTATTTT. This sequence encodes CAIGGGSYTQYF. The chain couples TRBV10-3 to TRBJ2-3; the D gene could be TRBD1 or TRBD2 (6 bases each). Germline V gene data show CDR1 as ENHRY and CDR2 as SYGVKD. Trimming left V 8 bases short and J 7 bases short, with 13 bases between. The CDR3 sequence is 12 residues long.

This clone appeared a few times. The chain couples TRBV6-5 to TRBJ2-5, with D unclear. Germline CDR1 is MNHEY and CDR2 is SVGAGI. The V gene lost 0 bases and the J gene lost 4 bases, with 9 bases spanning the gap. The CDR3 extends over 14 amino acids. The CDR3 bases are TGTGCCAGCAGTTACTCGACGGCAGGAGAGACCCAGTACTTC. Its protein is CASSYSTAGETQYF.

This chain uses TRBV9 with TRBJ2-7; 7 nucleotides align to TRBD2. CDR3 length: 15 amino acids. J lost 0 bases, V lost 0 bases, and 3 bases had no gene match. Germline CDR1 and CDR2: SGDLS and YYNGEE. CDR3 region: CASSVGPGGSYEQYF. In nucleotides, the CDR3 is TGTGCCAGCAGCGTAGGGCCGGGGGGCTCCTACGAGCAGTACTTC.

This chain connects TRBV7-2 to TRBJ2-3; perhaps TRBD1 as D (6 bases). V lost 3 bases, J lost 2 bases, and 18 bases lay in between. This CDR3 comprises 17 residues. Germline assignment: CDR1 SGHTA and CDR2 FQGNSA. As DNA, the CDR3 is TGTGCCAGCAGCTTGGGGGCCCGGGCGGGCGCCACAGATACGCAGTATTTT. Protein sequence: CASSLGARAGATDTQYF.

This chain connects TRBV7-9 to TRBJ2-7; 10 bases align to TRBD2. Germline-derived CDR1 and CDR2 are SEHNR and FQNEAQ (reference sequence). The CDR3 covers 15 residues. Germline trimming cut 8 bases from V and 0 bases from J; bases unmatched to any gene: 7. CDR3 sequence reads: CASGPTSGPSYEQYF. In DNA form, the CDR3 reads TGTGCCAGCGGCCCGACTAGCGGGCCCTCCTACGAGCAGTACTTC.

The V call is TRBV9, the J call TRBJ2-7, with D perhaps matching TRBD1 or TRBD2 (6 bases each). The CDR3 spans 14 residues. From germline, CDR1 is SGDLS and CDR2 YYNGEE. V was pared by 0 bases and J by 2 bases, with 9 bases between. CDR3 bases: TGTGCCAGCAGCGTAGGGGGGGCCACCTACGAGCAGTACTTC. As protein: CASSVGGATYEQYF.

The gene calls are TRBV19 and TRBJ1-5; a weak D match, TRBD1 (6 bases). Trimming shortened V by 5 bases and J by 7 bases, and 18 bases separated the two germline ends. The CDR3 length is 15 residues. CDR1 and CDR2 from the germline V gene are LNHDA and SQIVND (reference sequence). The CDR3 nucleotides are TGTGCCAGTAGTCGGAAGACGGGGGCTTACCAGCCCCAGCATTTT. Protein sequence: CASSRKTGAYQPQHF.

Only one count was recorded for this clone. The CDR3 nucleotides are TGTGCCAGCAGCCAAGATAGGGAGGGGGCTGTTGGAAACACCATATATTTT. Its protein product is CASSQDREGAVGNTIYF. The chain links TRBV4-2 to TRBJ1-3, with 7 bases matching TRBD1. From germline, CDR1 is LGHNA and CDR2 YNFKEQ. Trimming took 0 bases from V and 3 from J; bases not matched to a gene: 8. The CDR3 covers 17 residues.

The chain joins TRBV30 to TRBJ2-5, with D perhaps TRBD2 (5 bases). V lost 3 bases to trimming and J lost 7 bases, with 9 bases between them. Per the germline V gene, CDR1 is GTSNPN and CDR2 is SVGIG (reference sequence). The CDR3 contains 11 residues. DNA of the CDR3: TGTGCCTGGAGACCCGGAGGGACCCAGTACTTC. It yields the protein CAWRPGGTQYF.

The V gene is TRBV10-3, the J gene TRBJ1-1; 8 positions agree with TRBD1. The germline V gene has CDR1 ENHRY and CDR2 SYGVKD. Trimming at V came to 3 bases and at J to 4 bases, leaving 7 bases not matched to a gene. This CDR3 has 15 amino acids. The CDR3 loop is CAISELQGAGTEAFF. Written as DNA, the CDR3 is TGTGCCATCAGTGAACTCCAGGGGGCAGGCACTGAAGCTTTCTTT.